These 26 T cell receptor beta chains originate from one sample sequenced in a study of shared clonotypes between healthy human individuals. Terminally differentiated effector memory CD45RA+ cells were left out of the naive CD8 fraction, which was CD45RO-negative and positively selected for CCR7. Sequenced by immunoSEQ multiplex PCR; TCRdb stores in-frame clones only, minus some. In the table there are hundreds of thousands of clones, roughly 96% of which are singletons. Sequenced input: naive CD8+ T cells sorted from blood. These receptors were obtained from a woman in her 30s in good health.

The chain carries TRBV11-2 and TRBJ1-4, with 7 bases that match TRBD1. This CDR3 region has 15 residues. Germline V gene sequence: CDR1 SGHAT, CDR2 FQNNGV. With 5 bases clipped from V and 4 bases from J, the junction kept 7 bases outside the gene matches. The CDR3 protein is CASSILTGYNEKLFF. DNA of the CDR3: TGTGCCAGCAGCATACTGACAGGGTATAATGAAAAACTGTTTTTT.

This chain links TRBV27 with TRBJ1-5; D unclear. Trimming cost V 8 bases and J 0 bases, with 8 bases left between them. This CDR3 has 13 amino acids. Germline-derived CDR1 and CDR2 are MNHEY and SMNVEV (reference sequence). The CDR3 nucleotides are TGTGCCAGCGGGATCGATAGCAATCAGCCCCAGCATTTT. Encoded protein: CASGIDSNQPQHF.

This clone has just one count. V is TRBV6-6 and J is TRBJ2-1; 9 nucleotides line up with TRBD2. J was trimmed by 4 bases and V by 0 bases; bases with no gene match: 4. This CDR3 comprises 16 residues. Germline CDR1 reads MNHNY; CDR2 reads SVGAGI (reference sequence). The CDR3 DNA reads as TGTGCCAGCAGTTACTCTTGGCGGGAGGGATACAATGAGCAGTTCTTC. This translates into CASSYSWREGYNEQFF.

The chain joins TRBV25-1 to TRBJ2-3; 7 positions agree with TRBD1. The V and J ends lost 2 bases and 4 bases, in that order; junction bases with no gene match: 6. This CDR3 spans 15 amino acids. Germline lookup yields CDR1 MGHDK and CDR2 SYGVNS. The CDR3 is CASSERDSSSDTQYF. CDR3 in DNA: TGTGCCAGCAGTGAACGGGACAGCTCCTCAGATACGCAGTATTTT. Looking up the rest from reference TRBV25-1 and TRBJ2-3 gives the full variable domain: EADIYQTPRYLVIGTGKKITLECSQTMGHDKMYWYQQDPGMELHLIHYSYGVNSTEKGDLSSESTVSRIRTEHFPLTLESARPSHTSQYLCASSERDSSSDTQYFGPGTRLTVL.

The chain employs TRBV5-1 and TRBJ2-7, with D perhaps TRBD2 (6 bases). The germline CDR1 and CDR2 sequences are SGHRS and YFSETQ. With 2 bases removed from V and 4 bases from J, the gap between germline ends came to 13 bases. This CDR3 contains 14 residues. DNA for the CDR3: TGCGCCAGCAGCTTTAGCGGACGTCCGTACGAGCAGTACTTC. Translated: CASSFSGRPYEQYF. Full variable domain (outside the CDR3, taken from reference TRBV5-1 and TRBJ2-7): KAGVTQTPRYLIKTRGQQVTLSCSPISGHRSVSWYQQTPGQGLQFLFEYFSETQRNKGNFPGRFSGRQFSNSRSEMNVSTLELGDSALYLCASSFSGRPYEQYFGPGTRLTVT.

This chain connects TRBV5-1 to TRBJ2-3, with 7 bases matching TRBD1. The CDR3 is 15 amino acids. Germline V gene lookup returns CDR1 SGHRS and CDR2 YFSETQ. After removal of 3 bases from V and 2 bases from J, the junction contained 6 bases not matched to a gene. The CDR3 DNA is TGCGCCAGCAGCTGGGACAGCTCATACACAGATACGCAGTATTTT. Amino acids: CASSWDSSYTDTQYF.

The genes are TRBV19 and TRBJ2-7; 8 bases line up with TRBD1. The V gene end was trimmed by 6 bases and the J gene end by 3 bases; junction bases not matched to a gene: 7. This CDR3 is 14 amino acids long. Germline V CDR1 and CDR2: LNHDA, SQIVND (reference sequence). CDR3 nucleotides: TGTGCCAGTAGCCTGACAGGGGTAGTCTACGAGCAGTACTTC. It yields the protein CASSLTGVVYEQYF.

The V gene is TRBV13, the J gene TRBJ2-7, with 9 bases identical to TRBD2. This CDR3 spans 18 amino acids. CDR1 is PRHDT and CDR2 is FYEKMQ in the germline V gene (reference sequence). The junction had 13 bases not matched to a gene; V was cut back by 4 bases and J by 0 bases. CDR3 sequence: CASSSSPSGMTFSYEQYF. Here the CDR3 DNA reads TGTGCCAGCAGCTCCAGCCCTAGCGGGATGACTTTCTCCTACGAGCAGTACTTC.

The V gene is TRBV27, the J gene TRBJ2-7; D is undetermined. Germline V gives CDR1 MNHEY, CDR2 SMNVEV (reference sequence). The ends were cut back, 3 bases at V and 1 base at J, with 16 bases in the middle. There are 16 residues in the CDR3. The CDR3 sequence: CASSFSSGSASYEQYF. In DNA, the CDR3 is TGTGCCAGCAGTTTCTCCTCCGGGTCGGCGTCCTACGAGCAGTACTTC.

The chain joins TRBV19 to TRBJ1-4, with D maybe TRBD1 (6 bases). V lost 4 bases and J 0 bases, leaving 12 bases between the germline ends. From germline, CDR1 is LNHDA and CDR2 SQIVND (reference sequence). The CDR3 runs to 16 residues. The CDR3 sequence is CASSRGAEATNEKLFF. The CDR3 nucleotides read TGTGCCAGTAGTAGGGGGGCCGAGGCAACTAATGAAAAACTGTTTTTT.

The rearrangement links TRBV27 to TRBJ2-7; TRBD1 agrees at 7 bases. CDR1 is MNHEY, CDR2 SMNVEV, per germline (reference sequence). The CDR3 runs 15 residues. J lost 2 bases, V lost 6 bases, and 10 bases had no gene match. The CDR3 DNA reads as TGTGCCAGCAGACCCTTGGACAGGAGGACCTACGAGCAGTACTTC. This sequence encodes CASRPLDRRTYEQYF.

This clone was seen only a few times. This rearrangement joins TRBV27 to TRBJ1-1, with 8 bases that match TRBD1. The CDR3 extends over 11 amino acids. V lost 6 bases to trimming and J lost 11 bases; unmatched junction nucleotides: 5. CDR1 is MNHEY, CDR2 SMNVEV, per germline (reference sequence). Here the CDR3 reads CASRSTGEAFF. Written as DNA, the CDR3 is TGTGCCAGCAGATCGACAGGGGAGGCTTTCTTT.

The chain employs TRBV7-9 and TRBJ2-2; D perhaps matches TRBD2 (6 bases). V gave up 5 bases and J gave up 0 bases, with 10 bases separating them. The germline V gene has CDR1 SEHNR and CDR2 FQNEAQ (reference sequence). The CDR3 runs to 15 residues. The CDR3 is CASSPRLANTGELFF. CDR3 DNA: TGTGCCAGCAGCCCTAGACTAGCGAACACCGGGGAGCTGTTTTTT.

The chain has TRBV6-5 and TRBJ2-5; tentatively, D is TRBD2 (6 bases). The CDR3 totals 15 residues. CDR1 and CDR2 (germline): MNHEY, SVGAGI. V lost 4 bases and J 2 bases, leaving 14 bases between the germline ends. The CDR3 loop reads CASSSLGTSQETQYF. CDR3 DNA: TGTGCCAGCAGTTCCCTCGGGACTTCTCAAGAGACCCAGTACTTC.

This clone has just one count. This chain connects TRBV5-6 to TRBJ2-2; TRBD1 agrees at 8 bases. Germline lookup yields CDR1 SGHDT and CDR2 YYEEEE. The CDR3 spans 13 residues. V shed 3 bases and J 6 bases; nucleotides not matched to a gene: 1. CDR3 DNA sequence: TGTGCCAGCAGCTGGGGACAGGCCGGGGAGCTGTTTTTT. Translation: CASSWGQAGELFF.

The chain uses TRBV2 and TRBJ1-4; 9 nucleotides line up with TRBD1. The V gene end was trimmed by 9 bases and the J gene end by 6 bases; junction bases not matched to a gene: 2. Germline V CDR1 and CDR2: SNHLY, FYNNEI. The CDR3 length is 12 residues. The CDR3 region is CARGQGDEKLFF. In nucleotides, the CDR3 is TGTGCCAGGGGACAGGGTGATGAAAAACTGTTTTTT.

The V and J genes are TRBV19 and TRBJ2-5; 11 nucleotides agree with TRBD2. Germline V CDR1 and CDR2: LNHDA, SQIVND (reference sequence). This CDR3 region has 16 residues. V gave up 6 bases and J gave up 2 bases; unmatched junction bases: 8. CDR3 sequence: CASRGASGRSQETQYF. CDR3 DNA: TGTGCCAGTAGAGGGGCTAGCGGGAGGAGTCAAGAGACCCAGTACTTC.

The chain has TRBV13 and TRBJ2-2; D gene ambiguous. Deletions cut 0 bases from V and 7 bases from J, with 3 bases between. The germline V gene has CDR1 PRHDT and CDR2 FYEKMQ (reference sequence). The CDR3 contains 12 residues. DNA for the CDR3: TGTGCCAGCAGCTTAGGCGTCGGGGAGCTGTTTTTT. Protein sequence: CASSLGVGELFF.

The chain has TRBV27 and TRBJ1-5; TRBD1 matches at 7 bases. Germline V lookup: CDR1 MNHEY, CDR2 SMNVEV (reference sequence). This CDR3 has 15 amino acids. With 2 bases clipped from V and 3 bases from J, the junction kept 4 bases outside the gene matches. The chain's CDR3 is CASSLAGGYNQPQHF. The CDR3 nucleotides are TGTGCCAGCAGTTTAGCAGGGGGGTACAATCAGCCCCAGCATTTT.

This clone was detected once. Additional DNA sequences in this sample encode the identical CDR3. The rearrangement joins TRBV11-2 to TRBJ2-3, with no clear D. CDR1 SGHAT and CDR2 FQNNGV come from the germline V gene. Trimming took 0 bases from V and 6 from J, leaving 4 bases between them. The length of the CDR3 is 12 residues. The CDR3 here is CASSLDRDTQYF. CDR3 nucleotide sequence: TGTGCCAGCAGCTTAGATCGTGATACGCAGTATTTT.

This sequence joins TRBV7-9 and TRBJ2-7, with TRBD1 matching over 9 bases. V was clipped by 9 bases and J by 2 bases; unmatched bases: 8. Germline CDR1 is SEHNR and CDR2 is FQNEAQ (reference sequence). This CDR3 has 14 amino acids. The chain's CDR3 is CASGGTGRTYEQYF. CDR3 nucleotide sequence: TGTGCCAGTGGAGGGACAGGGAGAACCTACGAGCAGTACTTC.

The genes are TRBV27 and TRBJ2-3, with 8 positions matching TRBD1. V trimming: 7 bases; J trimming: 1 base; junction bases outside the gene matches: 4. The V gene's germline CDR1 is MNHEY and CDR2 SMNVEV (reference sequence). This CDR3 contains 14 residues. The CDR3 region is CASISGQGTDTQYF. The CDR3 region has the DNA TGTGCCAGCATTTCGGGACAGGGCACAGATACGCAGTATTTT.

The gene calls are TRBV11-3 and TRBJ2-2, with 8 bases fitting TRBD1. Germline values: CDR1 SGHNT, CDR2 YENEEA. V was clipped by 5 bases and J by 1 base; unmatched bases: 3. The CDR3 runs to 15 residues. The CDR3 is CASSPGTGNTGELFF. In DNA, the CDR3 is TGTGCCAGCAGCCCCGGGACAGGGAACACCGGGGAGCTGTTTTTT.

The chain joins TRBV27 to TRBJ2-7, with D uncertain. Germline V gene data show CDR1 as MNHEY and CDR2 as SMNVEV (reference sequence). This CDR3 is 14 amino acids long. Trimming pared 4 bases from V and 1 base from J, leaving 11 bases between. The CDR3 is CASSSTDGSYEQYF. The CDR3 bases are TGTGCCAGCAGTTCAACGGACGGATCCTACGAGCAGTACTTC.

The chain has TRBV7-8 and TRBJ2-1, with 11 bases lining up with TRBD2. Germline trimming cut 1 base from V and 5 bases from J; bases unmatched to any gene: 7. The CDR3 has 17 amino acids. CDR1 SGHVS and CDR2 FQNEAQ come from the germline V gene. The CDR3: CASSLGLGLAAHNEQFF. DNA of the CDR3: TGTGCCAGCAGCTTAGGTTTGGGACTAGCGGCTCACAATGAGCAGTTCTTC.

The CDR3 here is CASSLTSDGETQYF. For the CDR3, the DNA is TGTGCCAGCAGCCTGACTAGCGACGGAGAGACCCAGTACTTC. The chain has TRBV2 and TRBJ2-5, with TRBD2 matching over 8 bases. The germline V gene encodes CDR1 SNHLY and CDR2 FYNNEI. J gave up 4 bases and V 6 bases, and 7 bases lay outside the gene matches. This CDR3 has 14 residues.